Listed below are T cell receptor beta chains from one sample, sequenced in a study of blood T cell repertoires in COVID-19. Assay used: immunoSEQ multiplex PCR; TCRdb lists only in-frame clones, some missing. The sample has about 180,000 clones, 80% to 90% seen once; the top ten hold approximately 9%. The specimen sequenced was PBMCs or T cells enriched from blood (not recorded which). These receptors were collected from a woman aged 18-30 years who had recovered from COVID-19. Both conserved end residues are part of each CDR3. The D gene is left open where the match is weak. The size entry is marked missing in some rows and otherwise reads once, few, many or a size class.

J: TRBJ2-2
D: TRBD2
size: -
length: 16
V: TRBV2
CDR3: CASSNDLAVPGGELFF
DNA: TGTGCCAGCAGCAACGACCTAGCGGTCCCAGGGGGGGAGCTGTTTTTT

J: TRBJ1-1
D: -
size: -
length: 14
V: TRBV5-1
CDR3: CASSLGLGDTEAFF
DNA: TGCGCCAGCAGCTTGGGTCTGGGAGACACTGAAGCTTTCTTT

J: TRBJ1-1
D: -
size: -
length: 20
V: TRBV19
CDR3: CASSMGTRGAFSMWNTEAFF
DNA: TGTGCCAGTAGTATGGGGACAAGGGGCGCATTCTCCATGTGGAACACTGAAGCTTTCTTT

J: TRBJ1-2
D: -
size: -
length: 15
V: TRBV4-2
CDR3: CASSQAVTANYGYTF
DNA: TGTGCCAGCAGCCAAGCGGTGACAGCTAACTATGGCTACACCTTC

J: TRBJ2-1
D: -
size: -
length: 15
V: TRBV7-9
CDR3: CASSLQGQPYNEQFF
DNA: TGTGCCAGCAGCTTGCAGGGACAACCGTACAATGAGCAGTTCTTC

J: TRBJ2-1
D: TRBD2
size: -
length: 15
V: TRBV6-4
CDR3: CASSEREIAGYEQFF
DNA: TGTGCCAGCAGTGAAAGGGAAATAGCGGGATATGAGCAGTTCTTC

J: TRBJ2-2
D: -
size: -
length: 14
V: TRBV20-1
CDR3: CSASLGANTGELFF
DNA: TGCAGTGCTAGTTTGGGGGCCAACACCGGGGAGCTGTTTTTT

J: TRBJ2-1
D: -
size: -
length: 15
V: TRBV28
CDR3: CASSLAGLSYNEQFF
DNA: TGTGCCAGCAGTTTAGCGGGGCTCTCCTACAATGAGCAGTTCTTC

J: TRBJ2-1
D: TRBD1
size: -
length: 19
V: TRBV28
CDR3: CASSLHTGTAETSYNEQFF
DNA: TGTGCCAGCAGTCTACATACCGGGACAGCGGAAACCTCCTACAATGAGCAGTTCTTC

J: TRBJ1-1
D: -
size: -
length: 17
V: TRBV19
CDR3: CASSMAQGRVVNTEAFF
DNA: TGTGCCAGTAGTATGGCCCAGGGTAGGGTAGTGAACACTGAAGCTTTCTTT

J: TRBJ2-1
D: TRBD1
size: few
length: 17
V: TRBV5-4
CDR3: CASSPPRTGHRGNEQFF
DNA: TGTGCCAGCAGCCCTCCCCGGACAGGGCACCGAGGCAATGAGCAGTTCTTC

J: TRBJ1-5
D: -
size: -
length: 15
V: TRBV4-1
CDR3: CASSQLAGGNQPQHF
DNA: TGCGCCAGCAGCCAGCTGGCGGGGGGAAATCAGCCCCAGCATTTT

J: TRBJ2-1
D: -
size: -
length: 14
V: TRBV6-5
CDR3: CASSYAANVGEQFF
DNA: TGTGCCAGCAGTTACGCGGCCAATGTGGGTGAGCAGTTCTTC

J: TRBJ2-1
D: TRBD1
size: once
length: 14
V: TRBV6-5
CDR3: CATWSGTGIHEQFF
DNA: TGTGCCACATGGTCCGGGACAGGGATACATGAGCAGTTCTTC

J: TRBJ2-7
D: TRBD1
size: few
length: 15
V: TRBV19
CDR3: CASSKGTGVKSEQYF
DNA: TGTGCCAGTAGTAAAGGGACAGGGGTAAAGTCGGAGCAGTACTTC

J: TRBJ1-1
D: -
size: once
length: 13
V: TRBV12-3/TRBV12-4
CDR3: CASRTEMNTEAFF
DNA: TGTGCCAGCAGGACAGAGATGAACACTGAAGCTTTCTTT

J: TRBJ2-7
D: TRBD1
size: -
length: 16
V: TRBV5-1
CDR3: CASRNLPGQGAQEQYF
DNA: TGCGCCAGCAGGAACCTTCCGGGACAGGGGGCGCAGGAGCAGTACTTC

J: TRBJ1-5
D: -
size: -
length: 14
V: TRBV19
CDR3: CASSSTGRDQPQHF
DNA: TGTGCCAGTAGCAGTACAGGGCGGGATCAGCCCCAGCATTTT

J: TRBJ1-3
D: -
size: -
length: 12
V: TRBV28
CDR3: CASRPQGYTIYF
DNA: TGTGCCAGCAGACCACAGGGTTACACCATATATTTT

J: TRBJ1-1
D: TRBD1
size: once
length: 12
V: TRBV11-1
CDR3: CASSSDRAEAFF
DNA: TGTGCCAGCAGCTCGGACAGGGCTGAAGCTTTCTTT

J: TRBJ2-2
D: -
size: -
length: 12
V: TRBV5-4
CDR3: CASSQSGGELFF
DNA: TGTGCCAGCAGCCAAAGCGGCGGGGAGCTGTTTTTT

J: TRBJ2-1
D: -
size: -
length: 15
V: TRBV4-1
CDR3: CASSQVAGFRHEQFF
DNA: TGCGCCAGCAGCCAAGTGGCGGGATTCCGACATGAGCAGTTCTTC

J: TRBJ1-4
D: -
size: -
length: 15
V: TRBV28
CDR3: CASRPKGVSGEKLFF
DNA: TGTGCCAGCAGGCCTAAAGGGGTTAGTGGCGAAAAACTGTTTTTT

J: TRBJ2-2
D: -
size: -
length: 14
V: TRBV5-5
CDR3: CASSLLAVTGELFF
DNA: TGTGCCAGCAGCTTGCTAGCTGTCACCGGGGAGCTGTTTTTT

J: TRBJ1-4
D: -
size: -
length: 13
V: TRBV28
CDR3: CATMPGANEKLFF
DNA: TGTGCCACCATGCCCGGGGCTAATGAAAAACTGTTTTTT

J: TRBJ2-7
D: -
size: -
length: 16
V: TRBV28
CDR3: CASISTREGSSYEQYF
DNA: TGTGCCAGCATTTCTACCCGAGAGGGCAGCTCCTACGAGCAGTACTTC

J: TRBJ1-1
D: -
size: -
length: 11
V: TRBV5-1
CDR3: CASSLNTEAFF
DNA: TGCGCCAGCTCCTTGAACACTGAAGCTTTCTTT

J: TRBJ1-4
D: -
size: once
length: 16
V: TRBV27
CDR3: CASSTDLEGSDEKLFF
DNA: TGTGCCAGCAGCACCGACTTGGAGGGGTCGGATGAAAAACTGTTTTTT

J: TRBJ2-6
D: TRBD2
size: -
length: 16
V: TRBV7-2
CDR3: CASSLSSGTGANVLTF
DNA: TGTGCCAGCAGCTTATCTAGCGGGACTGGGGCCAACGTCCTGACTTTC

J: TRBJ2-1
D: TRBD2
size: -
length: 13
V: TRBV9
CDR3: CASSVQAGEVQFF
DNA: TGTGCCAGCAGCGTACAAGCGGGAGAAGTGCAGTTCTTC

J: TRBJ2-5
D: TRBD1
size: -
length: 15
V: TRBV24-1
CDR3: CATSDRTGGRETQYF
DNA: TGTGCCACCAGTGACCGGACAGGGGGAAGGGAGACCCAGTACTTC

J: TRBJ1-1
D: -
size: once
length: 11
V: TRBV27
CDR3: CASRANTEAFF
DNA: TGTGCCAGCAGAGCGAACACTGAAGCTTTCTTT

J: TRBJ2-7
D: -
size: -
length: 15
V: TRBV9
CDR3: CASSVGLAGPGEQYF
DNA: TGTGCCAGCAGCGTAGGCCTAGCTGGGCCCGGGGAGCAGTACTTC

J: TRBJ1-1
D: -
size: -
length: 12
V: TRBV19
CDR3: CASRLLGHEAFF
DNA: TGTGCCAGTAGGTTGCTGGGGCATGAAGCTTTCTTT

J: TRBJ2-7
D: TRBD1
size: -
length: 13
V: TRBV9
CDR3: CASSLDRGYEQYF
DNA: TGTGCCAGCAGCCTAGACAGGGGGTACGAGCAGTACTTC

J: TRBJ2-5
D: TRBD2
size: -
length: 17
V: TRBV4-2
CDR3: CASSQERLGLAGETQYF
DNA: TGTGCCAGCAGCCAGGAAAGGTTGGGACTAGCGGGAGAGACCCAGTACTTC

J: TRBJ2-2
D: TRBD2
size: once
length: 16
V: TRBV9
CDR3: CASSPGLAGNTGELFF
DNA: TGTGCCAGCAGCCCTGGACTAGCGGGGAACACCGGGGAGCTGTTTTTT

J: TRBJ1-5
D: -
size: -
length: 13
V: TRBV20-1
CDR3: CSASPVSNQPQHF
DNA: TGCAGTGCTAGTCCCGTTAGCAATCAGCCCCAGCATTTT

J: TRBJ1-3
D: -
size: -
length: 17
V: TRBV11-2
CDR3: CASEAQYGSLPGNTIYF
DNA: TGTGCCAGTGAAGCCCAATACGGTTCGCTTCCTGGAAACACCATATATTTT

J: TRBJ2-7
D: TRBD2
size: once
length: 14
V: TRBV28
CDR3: CASSPSGGVLEQYF
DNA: TGTGCCAGCAGTCCGAGCGGGGGGGTCTTAGAGCAGTACTTC

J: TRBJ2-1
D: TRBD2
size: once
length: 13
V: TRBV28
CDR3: CASSLWEREEQFF
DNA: TGTGCCAGCAGTTTATGGGAGCGGGAGGAGCAGTTCTTC

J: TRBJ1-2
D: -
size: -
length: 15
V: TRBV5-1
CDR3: CASSQHQGKRGGYTF
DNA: TGCGCCAGCAGCCAACATCAGGGGAAGCGTGGGGGCTACACCTTC

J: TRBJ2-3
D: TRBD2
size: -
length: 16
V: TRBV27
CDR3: CASSPRDYPDTDTQYF
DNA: TGTGCCAGCAGTCCCCGGGACTACCCTGACACAGATACGCAGTATTTT

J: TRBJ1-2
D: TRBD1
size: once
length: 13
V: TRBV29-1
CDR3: CSVEIGTGGGYTF
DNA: TGCAGCGTTGAGATAGGGACAGGGGGAGGCTACACCTTC

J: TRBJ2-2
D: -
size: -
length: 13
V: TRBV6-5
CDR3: CASNQGFGGELFF
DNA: TGTGCCAGCAACCAGGGGTTTGGCGGGGAGCTGTTTTTT

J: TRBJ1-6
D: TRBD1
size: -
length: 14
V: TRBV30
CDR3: CAWSTGTDNSPLHF
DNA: TGTGCCTGGAGTACCGGGACAGATAATTCACCCCTCCACTTT

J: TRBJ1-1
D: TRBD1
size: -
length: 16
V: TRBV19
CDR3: CASSPPRGQRNTEAFF
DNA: TGTGCCAGTAGCCCCCCCAGGGGACAGCGGAACACTGAAGCTTTCTTT

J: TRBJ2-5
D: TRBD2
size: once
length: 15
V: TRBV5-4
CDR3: CASSPWTSGQETQYF
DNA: TGTGCCAGCAGCCCATGGACTAGCGGCCAAGAGACCCAGTACTTC

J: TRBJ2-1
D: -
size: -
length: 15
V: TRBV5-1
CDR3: CASSLRVAGENEQFF
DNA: TGCGCCAGCAGCTTGAGGGTGGCAGGGGAAAATGAGCAGTTCTTC

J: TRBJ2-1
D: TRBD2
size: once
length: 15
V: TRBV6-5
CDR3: CASSPLALAGAQQFF
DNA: TGTGCCAGCAGCCCCCTGGCCCTAGCGGGGGCACAGCAGTTCTTC